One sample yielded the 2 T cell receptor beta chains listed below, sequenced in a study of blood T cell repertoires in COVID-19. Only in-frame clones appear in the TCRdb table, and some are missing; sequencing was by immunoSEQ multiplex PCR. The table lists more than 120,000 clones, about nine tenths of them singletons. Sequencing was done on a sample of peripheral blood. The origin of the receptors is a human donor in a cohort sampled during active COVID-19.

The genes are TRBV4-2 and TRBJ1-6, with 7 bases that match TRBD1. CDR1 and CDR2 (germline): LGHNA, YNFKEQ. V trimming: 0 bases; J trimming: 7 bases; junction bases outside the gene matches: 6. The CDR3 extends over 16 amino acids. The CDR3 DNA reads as TGTGCCAGCAGCCAAGAGCCCGGGACAGAGAATTCACCCCTCCACTTT. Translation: CASSQEPGTENSPLHF.

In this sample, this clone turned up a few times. The CDR3 DNA reads TGTGCCAGCTCACCAGGGGGACAGGGCTATGGCTACACCTTC. Translated, it gives CASSPGGQGYGYTF. The chain joins TRBV18 to TRBJ1-2, with 9 positions matching TRBD1. Per germline, CDR1 KGHSH and CDR2 LQKENI. The CDR3 totals 14 residues. Trimming cost V 2 bases and J 4 bases; bases outside gene matches: 2. Full variable domain (missing parts from reference TRBV18 and TRBJ1-2): NAGVMQNPRHLVRRRGQEARLRCSPMKGHSHVYWYRQLPEEGLKFMVYLQKENIIDESGMPKERFSAEFPKEGPSILRIQQVVRGDSAAYFCASSPGGQGYGYTFGSGTRLTVV.